This is a list of T cell receptor beta chains from one sample in a study of CD8+ T cells in alopecia areata. Measured with immunoSEQ multiplex PCR; TCRdb has only the in-frame clones, and not every one. The table shows 75,000 to 100,000 clones, with around 45% occurring only once. Sequenced: CD4+ T cells sorted from blood. Every receptor here comes from a human donor with alopecia areata. Each CDR3 is given with its conserved first and last residue. The D gene is left open where the match is weak. Rows give clone size only sometimes, using once, few, many, or a class for an expanded clone.

abundance: .; v_gene: TRBV7-2; j_gene: TRBJ2-5; d_gene: TRBD1; CDR3nt: TGTGCCAGCAGCCCCAGGACAGGGGGCGGGGAGACCCAGTACTTC; CDR3aa: CASSPRTGGGETQYF
abundance: .; v_gene: TRBV4-3; j_gene: TRBJ1-5; d_gene: .; CDR3nt: TGCGCCAGCAGCCAAGGGTGGGGCAATCAGCCCCAGCATTTT; CDR3aa: CASSQGWGNQPQHF
abundance: .; v_gene: TRBV5-1; j_gene: TRBJ2-1; d_gene: TRBD2; CDR3nt: TGCGCCAGGAATCCCAGGACTAGCGGATACAATGAGCAGTTCTTC; CDR3aa: CARNPRTSGYNEQFF
abundance: few; v_gene: TRBV7-2; j_gene: TRBJ2-5; d_gene: .; CDR3nt: TGTGCCAGCAGCCGATTCGAAACAGGAGAGACCCAGTACTTC; CDR3aa: CASSRFETGETQYF
abundance: .; v_gene: TRBV19; j_gene: TRBJ1-1; d_gene: .; CDR3nt: TGTGCCAGTAGTATTACGGCAGGAGGGACTGAAGCTTTCTTT; CDR3aa: CASSITAGGTEAFF
abundance: .; v_gene: TRBV30; j_gene: TRBJ1-1; d_gene: .; CDR3nt: TGTGCCTGGAGGCCGGAGAACACTGAAGCTTTCTTT; CDR3aa: CAWRPENTEAFF
abundance: few; v_gene: TRBV6-6; j_gene: TRBJ1-3; d_gene: TRBD1; CDR3nt: TGTGCCAGCAGTACTAGGACAGGGCCCGGAAACACCATATATTTT; CDR3aa: CASSTRTGPGNTIYF
abundance: .; v_gene: TRBV7-9; j_gene: TRBJ1-1; d_gene: TRBD1; CDR3nt: TGTGCCAGCAGGAAAACCGGGACAGGGGAGTCCAAGAACACTGAAGCTTTCTTT; CDR3aa: CASRKTGTGESKNTEAFF
abundance: .; v_gene: TRBV30; j_gene: TRBJ2-5; d_gene: TRBD1; CDR3nt: TGTGCCTGGATCAGGGGGCAAGAGACCCAGTACTTC; CDR3aa: CAWIRGQETQYF
abundance: .; v_gene: TRBV29-1; j_gene: TRBJ2-2; d_gene: TRBD2; CDR3nt: TGCAGCGTTACTAGCGGGAGTCGGACCGGGGAGCTGTTTTTT; CDR3aa: CSVTSGSRTGELFF
abundance: .; v_gene: TRBV7-9; j_gene: TRBJ1-2; d_gene: .; CDR3nt: TGTGCCAGCAGCTTATCCGTCTATGGCTACACCTTC; CDR3aa: CASSLSVYGYTF
abundance: few; v_gene: TRBV27; j_gene: TRBJ2-7; d_gene: .; CDR3nt: TGTGCCAGCAGAAGGACAGTGCTATCCTACGAGCAGTACTTC; CDR3aa: CASRRTVLSYEQYF
abundance: few; v_gene: TRBV12-5; j_gene: TRBJ1-1; d_gene: .; CDR3nt: TGTGCTAGTGGTTTGGGGCAGTCTGAAGCTTTCTTT; CDR3aa: CASGLGQSEAFF
abundance: few; v_gene: TRBV18; j_gene: TRBJ2-2; d_gene: TRBD2; CDR3nt: TGTGCCAGCTCACCAGAAAAAGGACTAGCGATCGGGGAGCTGTTTTTT; CDR3aa: CASSPEKGLAIGELFF
abundance: .; v_gene: TRBV18; j_gene: TRBJ1-1; d_gene: .; CDR3nt: TGTGCCAGCTCGTTAAACGAAGGGGACACTGAAGCTTTCTTT; CDR3aa: CASSLNEGDTEAFF
abundance: .; v_gene: TRBV10-3; j_gene: TRBJ2-7; d_gene: .; CDR3nt: TGTGCCATCAAACGGGAGAACTCCTACGAGCAGTACTTC; CDR3aa: CAIKRENSYEQYF
abundance: .; v_gene: TRBV30; j_gene: TRBJ1-4; d_gene: .; CDR3nt: TGTGCCTGGAGTTCGAGTGAAAAACTGTTTTTT; CDR3aa: CAWSSSEKLFF
abundance: .; v_gene: TRBV5-1; j_gene: TRBJ2-5; d_gene: .; CDR3nt: TGCGCCAGCAGCTTGGGCTACCAAGAGACCCAGTACTTC; CDR3aa: CASSLGYQETQYF
abundance: .; v_gene: TRBV25-1; j_gene: TRBJ2-2; d_gene: .; CDR3nt: TGTGCCAGCAGTGAAAAAGCCCCCGGGGAGCTGTTTTTT; CDR3aa: CASSEKAPGELFF
abundance: .; v_gene: TRBV7-3; j_gene: TRBJ2-5; d_gene: TRBD1; CDR3nt: TGTGCCAGCAGCTCCCAGACAGGGCATCCTTTGGAGACCCAGTACTTC; CDR3aa: CASSSQTGHPLETQYF
abundance: .; v_gene: TRBV6-5; j_gene: TRBJ1-3; d_gene: .; CDR3nt: TGTGCCAGCAGTTACTCTTCGTTCTCTGGAAACACCATATATTTT; CDR3aa: CASSYSSFSGNTIYF
abundance: few; v_gene: TRBV11-2; j_gene: TRBJ2-5; d_gene: TRBD2; CDR3nt: TGTGCCAGCAGCTTAGGAGCGGGGGACCGATCCCAAGAGACCCAGTACTTC; CDR3aa: CASSLGAGDRSQETQYF
abundance: .; v_gene: TRBV6-6; j_gene: TRBJ2-7; d_gene: TRBD1; CDR3nt: TGTGCCAGCAGACTCCGGGACAGAGGAAATTACGAGCAGTACTTC; CDR3aa: CASRLRDRGNYEQYF
abundance: .; v_gene: TRBV5-6; j_gene: TRBJ2-2; d_gene: .; CDR3nt: TGTGCCAGCAGCCGGGACGTGGTGGGCACCGGGGAGCTGTTTTTT; CDR3aa: CASSRDVVGTGELFF
abundance: few; v_gene: TRBV18; j_gene: TRBJ2-7; d_gene: .; CDR3nt: TGTGCCAGCTCACCACCACCAGGGTCGGGCGAGCAGTACTTC; CDR3aa: CASSPPPGSGEQYF
abundance: .; v_gene: TRBV7-2; j_gene: TRBJ1-2; d_gene: .; CDR3nt: TGTGCCAGCAGCCACCGGACAGATGGCTACACCTTC; CDR3aa: CASSHRTDGYTF
abundance: few; v_gene: TRBV5-1; j_gene: TRBJ2-1; d_gene: TRBD2; CDR3nt: TGCGCCAGCAGCTCCATAGCGGGAGGGATGGATGAGCAGTTCTTC; CDR3aa: CASSSIAGGMDEQFF
abundance: few; v_gene: TRBV7-9; j_gene: TRBJ1-2; d_gene: .; CDR3nt: TGTGCCAGCAGCTTAGTAGCAGGGAACTATGGCTACACCTTC; CDR3aa: CASSLVAGNYGYTF
abundance: .; v_gene: TRBV29-1; j_gene: TRBJ1-1; d_gene: TRBD1; CDR3nt: TGCAGCGTCCTTGACAGGGGAGAAGGCACTGAAGCTTTCTTT; CDR3aa: CSVLDRGEGTEAFF
abundance: .; v_gene: TRBV29-1; j_gene: TRBJ2-3; d_gene: TRBD2; CDR3nt: TGCAGCGTTGATGTTAGCGGGGTCACAGATACGCAGTATTTT; CDR3aa: CSVDVSGVTDTQYF
abundance: .; v_gene: TRBV27; j_gene: TRBJ2-6; d_gene: .; CDR3nt: TGTGCCAGCAGCTATAGCTCTGGGGCCAACGTCCTGACTTTC; CDR3aa: CASSYSSGANVLTF
abundance: .; v_gene: TRBV6-5; j_gene: TRBJ2-3; d_gene: .; CDR3nt: TGTGCCAGCAGTTTGCCAGAAAGCACAGATACGCAGTATTTT; CDR3aa: CASSLPESTDTQYF
abundance: .; v_gene: TRBV5-4; j_gene: TRBJ2-3; d_gene: .; CDR3nt: TGTGCCAGCAGCTTGTCTAACGCAGATACGCAGTATTTT; CDR3aa: CASSLSNADTQYF
abundance: .; v_gene: TRBV29-1; j_gene: TRBJ2-7; d_gene: .; CDR3nt: TGCAGCGTTGCCCCCGTGGGATCCTACGAGCAGTACTTC; CDR3aa: CSVAPVGSYEQYF
abundance: .; v_gene: TRBV11-3; j_gene: TRBJ2-1; d_gene: .; CDR3nt: TGTGCCAGCAGCCCCTCGGAATCAAGCTCCTACAATGAGCAGTTCTTC; CDR3aa: CASSPSESSSYNEQFF
abundance: .; v_gene: TRBV14; j_gene: TRBJ1-1; d_gene: .; CDR3nt: TGTGCCAGCAGCCAAGGTAGCAGGCTGACTGAAGCTTTCTTT; CDR3aa: CASSQGSRLTEAFF
abundance: .; v_gene: TRBV28; j_gene: TRBJ2-1; d_gene: .; CDR3nt: TGTGCCAGCAGTTTATGGGGGGAAGCGATCTACAATGAGCAGTTCTTC; CDR3aa: CASSLWGEAIYNEQFF
abundance: .; v_gene: TRBV5-1; j_gene: TRBJ2-7; d_gene: .; CDR3nt: TGCGCCAGCAGCTTCTCCGGCGCGCCCACCAGCTACGAGCAGTACTTC; CDR3aa: CASSFSGAPTSYEQYF
abundance: .; v_gene: TRBV14; j_gene: TRBJ2-5; d_gene: .; CDR3nt: TGTGCCAGCAGCCAATTACTCGGTGCGGCGACCCAGTACTTC; CDR3aa: CASSQLLGAATQYF
abundance: .; v_gene: TRBV30; j_gene: TRBJ1-2; d_gene: .; CDR3nt: TGTGCCTGGAGTACCACTTCTCTCTATGGCTACACCTTC; CDR3aa: CAWSTTSLYGYTF
abundance: few; v_gene: TRBV29-1; j_gene: TRBJ2-1; d_gene: .; CDR3nt: TGCAGCGTTGAAAAGAGCTCCTACAATGAGCAGTTCTTC; CDR3aa: CSVEKSSYNEQFF
abundance: .; v_gene: TRBV9; j_gene: TRBJ2-3; d_gene: .; CDR3nt: TGTGCCAGCAGCGTAGTTCAGGGCACAGATACGCAGTATTTT; CDR3aa: CASSVVQGTDTQYF
abundance: .; v_gene: TRBV5-6; j_gene: TRBJ2-6; d_gene: .; CDR3nt: TGTGCCAGCAGCCGAGACAGATCTGGGGCCAACGTCCTGACTTTC; CDR3aa: CASSRDRSGANVLTF
abundance: few; v_gene: TRBV29-1; j_gene: TRBJ2-5; d_gene: .; CDR3nt: TGCAGCGTTGCCGAGCAGGGGACCCAGTACTTC; CDR3aa: CSVAEQGTQYF
abundance: .; v_gene: TRBV6-5; j_gene: TRBJ2-7; d_gene: TRBD2; CDR3nt: TGTGCCAGCAGTTACTATCGAGCGGGAGGGGACTACGAGCAGTACTTC; CDR3aa: CASSYYRAGGDYEQYF
abundance: few; v_gene: TRBV7-2; j_gene: TRBJ2-7; d_gene: .; CDR3nt: TGTGCCAGCAGCTTAGAAGCGGCACGAACGTACGAGCAGTACTTC; CDR3aa: CASSLEAARTYEQYF
abundance: many; v_gene: TRBV7-3; j_gene: TRBJ2-2; d_gene: .; CDR3nt: TGTGCCAGCAGCTTGCTGCCCCAAAACACCGGGGAGCTGTTTTTT; CDR3aa: CASSLLPQNTGELFF
abundance: few; v_gene: TRBV19; j_gene: TRBJ2-1; d_gene: .; CDR3nt: TGTGCCAGTAGTATAGTACCGAATATCGCGCAGTTCTTC; CDR3aa: CASSIVPNIAQFF
abundance: .; v_gene: TRBV6-5; j_gene: TRBJ2-3; d_gene: .; CDR3nt: TGTGCCAGCAGTTCATTGTTAGCGGACACAGATACGCAGTATTTT; CDR3aa: CASSSLLADTDTQYF
abundance: few; v_gene: TRBV28; j_gene: TRBJ1-5; d_gene: .; CDR3nt: TGTGCCAGCAGCCCACAGGGTTTTGCCAATCAGCCCCAGCATTTT; CDR3aa: CASSPQGFANQPQHF
abundance: few; v_gene: TRBV30; j_gene: TRBJ2-4; d_gene: .; CDR3nt: TGCGTTTTGGTCCTAGCCAAAAACATTCAGTACTTC; CDR3aa: CVLVLAKNIQYF
abundance: once; v_gene: TRBV2; j_gene: TRBJ1-5; d_gene: .; CDR3nt: TGTGCCAGCAGTGAGGGGGGGGCCAAATATCAGCCCCAGCATTTT; CDR3aa: CASSEGGAKYQPQHF
abundance: few; v_gene: TRBV5-1; j_gene: TRBJ2-5; d_gene: .; CDR3nt: TGCGCCAGCAGCTTGGAAGTGGAGACCCAGTACTTC; CDR3aa: CASSLEVETQYF
abundance: .; v_gene: TRBV29-1; j_gene: TRBJ2-7; d_gene: TRBD1; CDR3nt: TGCAGCGCCCGGACGCCGGGACAGGGCCTTTTTTGGGGTGAGGAGCAGTACTTC; CDR3aa: CSARTPGQGLFWGEEQYF
abundance: once; v_gene: TRBV6-5; j_gene: TRBJ2-7; d_gene: TRBD1; CDR3nt: TGTGCCAGCACAGGGACAGTCAGCTCCTACGAGCAGTACTTC; CDR3aa: CASTGTVSSYEQYF
abundance: .; v_gene: TRBV7-2; j_gene: TRBJ2-3; d_gene: .; CDR3nt: TGTGCCAGCAGCCCGGAGCGGAATACGCAGTATTTT; CDR3aa: CASSPERNTQYF
abundance: .; v_gene: TRBV27; j_gene: TRBJ2-1; d_gene: TRBD2; CDR3nt: TGTGCCAGCAGTTTATCGAATAGCGGGGGGTACAATGAGCAGTTCTTC; CDR3aa: CASSLSNSGGYNEQFF
abundance: .; v_gene: TRBV23-1; j_gene: TRBJ2-5; d_gene: TRBD1; CDR3nt: TGCGCCAGCAGTCGGGTTAGGGACAGCAGGAAGACACAAGAGACCCAGTACTTC; CDR3aa: CASSRVRDSRKTQETQYF
abundance: medium-sized; v_gene: TRBV7-9; j_gene: TRBJ2-3; d_gene: .; CDR3nt: TGTGCCAGCAGATCCACAGGGACAGATACGCAGTATTTT; CDR3aa: CASRSTGTDTQYF